The clone carrying this T cell receptor (beta chain) was observed a few times. Its antigen is currently unknown. This record belongs to a study of response to subunit inactivated influenza vaccine. The study's findings and limits: T cells newly recruited by each seasonal influenza vaccination are few, the authors suggested.

From the RT-PCR reads, TCRdb called clonotypes with MiXCR, one entry per CDR3 protein. The table has roughly 460,000 distinct CDR3 sequences, 11% seen once; the top ten hold 12%. This TCR derives from a man aged 45 to 65 who received an inactivated influenza vaccine. Sample: PBMCs from blood, taken 40 to 50 days after vaccination.

This chain's CDR3 is CASSEGGSSAYEQYF. The DNA for the CDR3 is TGTGCCAGCAGTGAAGGGGGATCCTCGGCCTACGAGCAGTACTTC. The rearrangement links TRBV2 to TRBJ2-7; D not certain. The germline CDR1 and CDR2 sequences are SNHLY and FYNNEI. V shed 1 base and J shed 2 bases, with 12 bases lying between them. The CDR3 totals 15 residues.